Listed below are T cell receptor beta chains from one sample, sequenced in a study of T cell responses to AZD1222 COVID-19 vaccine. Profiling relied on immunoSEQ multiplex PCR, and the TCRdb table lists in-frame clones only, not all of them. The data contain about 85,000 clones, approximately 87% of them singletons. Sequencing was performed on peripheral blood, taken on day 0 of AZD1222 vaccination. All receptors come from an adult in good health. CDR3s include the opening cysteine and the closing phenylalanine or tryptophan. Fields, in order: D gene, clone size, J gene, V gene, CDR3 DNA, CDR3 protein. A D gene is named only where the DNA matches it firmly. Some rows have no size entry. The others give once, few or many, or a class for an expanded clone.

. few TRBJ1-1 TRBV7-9 TGTGCCAGCAGCTTAGGGGGGTTTGACGGTACTGAAGCTTTCTTT CASSLGGFDGTEAFF
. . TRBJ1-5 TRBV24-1 TGTGCCACCAGTGATTCCCGGGGGCTACTGGGGCCCCAGCATTTT CATSDSRGLLGPQHF
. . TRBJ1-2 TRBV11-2 TGTGCCAGCAGCTCCCACGGGATGGCCAGTTACGGCTACACCTTC CASSSHGMASYGYTF
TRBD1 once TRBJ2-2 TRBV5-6 TGTGCCAGCAGCAACAGGGGCAACACCGGGGAGCTGTTTTTT CASSNRGNTGELFF
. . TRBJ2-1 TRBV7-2 TGTGCCAGCAGCTTCCTCGGGATGATAGACAATGAGCAGTTCTTC CASSFLGMIDNEQFF
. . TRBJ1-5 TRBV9 TGTGCCAGCAGCGTAGGGGGGCAGTTTAATCAGCCCCAGCATTTT CASSVGGQFNQPQHF
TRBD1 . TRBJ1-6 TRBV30 TGTGCCTGCCCGGACAGGGCCAATAATTCACCCCTCCACTTT CACPDRANNSPLHF
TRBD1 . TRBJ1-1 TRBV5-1 TGCGCCAGCAGCCCGGAGGGACAGGGGACCACTGAAGCTTTCTTT CASSPEGQGTTEAFF
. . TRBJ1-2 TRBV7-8 TGTGCCAGCAGCTTAGAGGGGGGGTCCTATGGCTACACCTTC CASSLEGGSYGYTF
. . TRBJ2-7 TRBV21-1 TGTGCCAGCACCAACCTCCCCCCTGCGACAGGCCCTTATCGGTACGAGCAGTACTTC CASTNLPPATGPYRYEQYF
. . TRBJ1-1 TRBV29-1 TGCAGCGTTGAAGAATGGTCAGAAAACACTGAAGCTTTCTTT CSVEEWSENTEAFF
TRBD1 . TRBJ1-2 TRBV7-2 TGTGCCAGCAGCTTAGTATCGACAGGGAATGGCTACACCTTC CASSLVSTGNGYTF
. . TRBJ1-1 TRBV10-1 TGCGCCAGCAGTGAGTCGAACGGTGGTACTGAAGCTTTCTTT CASSESNGGTEAFF
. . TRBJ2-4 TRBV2 TGTGCCAGCGTCCCTGAGGCCAAAAACATTCAGTACTTC CASVPEAKNIQYF
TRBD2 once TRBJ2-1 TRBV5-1 TGCGCCAGCAGCTTGGTAGCTAGCGGGTACAATGAGCAGTTCTTC CASSLVASGYNEQFF
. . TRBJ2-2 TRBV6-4 TGTGCCAGCAGCCCCTCAGGGGTGGCAGGGTCCACCGGGGAGCTGTTTTTT CASSPSGVAGSTGELFF
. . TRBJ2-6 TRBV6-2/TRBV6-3 TGTGCCAGCAGTTACTCGACCCGTCCGGGGGAATCTGGGGCCAACGTCCTGACTTTC CASSYSTRPGESGANVLTF
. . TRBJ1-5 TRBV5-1 TGCGCCAGCAGCTACGGGGGCTTCAATCAGCCCCAGCATTTT CASSYGGFNQPQHF
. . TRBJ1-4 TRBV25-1 TGTGCCAGCAGTGAAATCAGGGGTTGGGGTGAAAAACTGTTTTTT CASSEIRGWGEKLFF
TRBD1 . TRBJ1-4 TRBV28 TGTGCCAGCAGTCCTCCAGGGGGCATTAATGAAAAACTGTTTTTT CASSPPGGINEKLFF
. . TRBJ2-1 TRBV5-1 TGCGCCAGCAGCTTAGGGCTTTACAATGAGCAGTTCTTC CASSLGLYNEQFF
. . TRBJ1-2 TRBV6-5 TGTGCCAGCAGGTCCCTAGGTGGAGCCTATGGCTACACCTTC CASRSLGGAYGYTF
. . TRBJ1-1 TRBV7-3 TGTGCCAGCAGCTTAAAATTCCCCGGGGGGGCAGACACATCGAACACTGAAGCTTTCTTT CASSLKFPGGADTSNTEAFF
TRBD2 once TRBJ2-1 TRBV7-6 TGTGCCAGCAGCTTGGGGACAGGGCCTAGCGGGGGGGCCTACAATGAGCAGTTCTTC CASSLGTGPSGGAYNEQFF
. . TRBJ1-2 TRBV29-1 TGCAGCGTGTGGGACACCCGAGGATATGGCTACACCTTC CSVWDTRGYGYTF
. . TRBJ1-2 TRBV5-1 TGCGCCAGCAGCTTGAATCAGGAGAACTATGGCTACACCTTC CASSLNQENYGYTF
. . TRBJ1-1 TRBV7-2 TGTGCCAGCAGCCAATATAGGGCGGAGAACACTGAAGCTTTCTTT CASSQYRAENTEAFF
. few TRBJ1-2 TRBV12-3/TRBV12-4 TGTGCCAGCAGTTTGGGTATGTTGGGCTACACCTTC CASSLGMLGYTF
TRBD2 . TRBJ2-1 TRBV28 TGTGCCAGCAGTCTCTCCGGGACTAGCGGCCACAATGAGCAGTTCTTC CASSLSGTSGHNEQFF
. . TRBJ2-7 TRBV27 TGTGCCAGCAGTGTCCAGGGGAGCTCCTACGAGCAGTACTTC CASSVQGSSYEQYF
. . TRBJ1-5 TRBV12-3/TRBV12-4 TGTGCCAGCAGTTTGGAATCCAATCAGCCCCAGCATTTT CASSLESNQPQHF
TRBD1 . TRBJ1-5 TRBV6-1 TGTGCCAGCAGTGACAGGACAGGGCGGTACCAGCCCCAGCATTTT CASSDRTGRYQPQHF
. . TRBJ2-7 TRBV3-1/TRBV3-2 TGTGCCAGCAGCCAAGTTTCCGAGCAGTACTTC CASSQVSEQYF
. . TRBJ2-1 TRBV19 TGTGCCAGTAGTCCCTCCAATAATGAGCAGTTCTTC CASSPSNNEQFF
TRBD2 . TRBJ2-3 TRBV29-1 TGCAGCGTTGAAGATCAAATGGTAGCGGGGACCACAGATACGCAGTATTTT CSVEDQMVAGTTDTQYF
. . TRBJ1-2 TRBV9 TGTGCCAGCAGCAGGGGATCCGGCTACACCTTC CASSRGSGYTF
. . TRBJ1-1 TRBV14 TGTGCCAGCAGCCAAGGTGGGTGGAACACTGAAGCTTTCTTT CASSQGGWNTEAFF
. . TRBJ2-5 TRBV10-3 TGTGCCATCAGTGAGTCTACTAGAGGGGGCCAAGAGACCCAGTACTTC CAISESTRGGQETQYF
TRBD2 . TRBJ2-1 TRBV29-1 TGCAGCGTCCAAGCGGGAGCCTACAATGGGCAGTTCTTC CSVQAGAYNGQFF
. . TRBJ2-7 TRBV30 TGTGCCTGGAGCTTAGGAGGAGGACCCTCCTACGAGCAGTACTTC CAWSLGGGPSYEQYF
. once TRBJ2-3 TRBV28 TGTGCCAGCAGTTTAGAGAGGACAAACGGATATACGCAGTATTTT CASSLERTNGYTQYF
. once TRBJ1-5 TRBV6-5 TGTGCCAGCAGCCCCCCGGGTGACAATCAGCCCCAGCATTTT CASSPPGDNQPQHF
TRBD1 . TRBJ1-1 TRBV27 TGTGCCAGCAGTATAACATCAGGGGGCGCTTGGAAGGCTTTCTTT CASSITSGGAWKAFF
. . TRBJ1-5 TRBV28 TGTGCCAGCAGTCCAAGCCTTGGGTTAGGGTCGAGCAATCAGCCCCAGCATTTT CASSPSLGLGSSNQPQHF
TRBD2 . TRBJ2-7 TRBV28 TGTGCCAGCAGCCCTCGGGGGGGTTGGGGGTCCTACGAGCAGTACTTC CASSPRGGWGSYEQYF
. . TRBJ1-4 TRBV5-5 TGTGCCAGCAGCCTACAGGGCGCTAATGAAAAACTGTTTTTT CASSLQGANEKLFF
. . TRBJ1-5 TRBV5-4 TGTGCCAGCAGCTTGGAACCTAATAGCAATCAGCCCCAGCATTTT CASSLEPNSNQPQHF
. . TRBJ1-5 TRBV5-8 TGTGCCAGCAGCTTCGGACGGGTCTGGGGTCCCCAGCATTTT CASSFGRVWGPQHF
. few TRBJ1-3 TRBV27 TGTGCCAGCAGTTTAATCAGGGGTGCCGGAAACACCATATATTTT CASSLIRGAGNTIYF
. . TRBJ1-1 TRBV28 TGTGCCAGCAGCTCCGGGACACCGTCGGTCTTT CASSSGTPSVF
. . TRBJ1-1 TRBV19 TGTGCCAGTAGGGAAGGAGGAGTTAACACTGAAGCTTTCTTT CASREGGVNTEAFF